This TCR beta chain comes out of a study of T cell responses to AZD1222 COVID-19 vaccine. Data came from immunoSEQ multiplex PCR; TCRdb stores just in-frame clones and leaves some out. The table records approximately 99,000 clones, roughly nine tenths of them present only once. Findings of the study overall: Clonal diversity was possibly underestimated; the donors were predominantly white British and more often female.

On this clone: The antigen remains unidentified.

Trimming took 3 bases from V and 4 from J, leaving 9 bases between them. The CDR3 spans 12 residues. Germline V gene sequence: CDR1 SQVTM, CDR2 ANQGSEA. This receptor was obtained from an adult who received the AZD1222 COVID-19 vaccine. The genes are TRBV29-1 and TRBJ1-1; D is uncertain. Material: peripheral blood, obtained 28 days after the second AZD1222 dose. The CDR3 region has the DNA TGCAGCGTTGAGGCCAGACGCACTGAAGCTTTCTTT. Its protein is CSVEARRTEAFF.